The T cell receptor (beta chain) described here comes from a study of shared clonotypes between healthy human individuals (dated by TCRdb to the early 2020s). Regarding the research as a whole: The cohort included three men and two women between 18 and 49 years of age. Between about 0.9 and 9 billion PBMCs per donor were obtained by leukapheresis. Different laboratories and diverse techniques were used to prepare libraries and sequence TCR repertoires, to increase sequencing depth and limit assay-specific biases. To estimate repertoire size and how much clonotype sharing occurs between individuals, the study deeply sequenced the blood TCR repertoires of five healthy adults.

Beyond this particular receptor, the publication reports: Pairwise subsampling led to the expectation that sequencing depth would affect the degree of clonotype sharing among donors. Only blood was sampled, and tissue TCR repertoires likely differ from those in blood. Because the study included a small number of donors, the genetic and exposure-history diversity represented was limited.

TCR CDR3 regions were amplified from genomic DNA by multiplex PCR using the deep immunoSEQ assay. For each cell subset, the extracted genomic DNA was distributed evenly across all wells of several immunoSEQ 96-well plates, and each plate served as one replicate. For unsorted PBMC, each replicate PCR was loaded with approximately 330 ng genomic DNA, equivalent to roughly 31,000 T cell genomes. Ten immunoSEQ deep assay plates were used to sequence the unsorted PBMC genomic DNA. The purified libraries were quantified using a Qubit 3.0 fluorometer, sized with a Bioanalyzer 2100, and then quantified again using the KAPA Library Quantification kit. Every immunoSEQ 96-well plate was sequenced on a separate single-read 150-cycle Illumina NextSeq 550 flow cell. The paper's data handling went like this. Because the immunoSEQ output held only junctional sequences and lacked quality scores, the filtering could not match the filtering applied to full-length reads. To assign V/J genes and CDR3, sequences were annotated using PyIR, a Python wrapper for IgBLAST v1.9, with IMGT germline references. Any read was removed if the V/J assignment was weak (E-value above 1e-6), the CDR3 was missing, or the read contained stop codons, out-of-frame junctions, or ambiguous translated residues. V3J clonotypes were defined by identical inferred V gene, J gene, and CDR3 amino acid sequence. Percentage overlap between repertoires was calculated by dividing the number of shared unique clonotypes by the size of the smaller repertoire. Three approaches were used to assess repertoire richness: RTK rarefaction, the Chao1 estimator, and Recon v2.1 estimates of unobserved clonotypes. The table was pulled from immuneACCESS by TCRdb, which kept in-frame rearrangements only. Such tables lose some clones; where checked, under half of the loss comes from unresolved V genes, and the rest has no known cause. The V and J calls and clone size were taken over from that table, and D and trimming were inferred from the DNA. The sample profile shows about 510,000 clones; 60% to 80% of them were found once. The ten largest clonotypes hold around an eighth of the sample.

Healthy HIV-negative adults with no recently reported acute infections or vaccinations were included as donors. Only Caucasian adults living in Nashville, Tennessee, USA were represented among the donors. For unsorted samples, tens of millions of PBMCs were counted and genomic DNA was extracted with the QIAamp DNA Blood Mini kit. Blood was collected by leukapheresis, and PBMCs were isolated by Ficoll-Histopaque density gradient centrifugation and then cryopreserved in liquid nitrogen vapor phase. This clone has a single count. The antigen it recognizes is unknown. Per-base qualities were not stored, and no clone one base away is much larger. At the DNA level, this CDR3 is encoded by other sequences in the same sample as well. The CDR3 spans 13 residues, from the cysteine through the phenylalanine. The entry retains the CDR3 DNA only, 39 bases that are in frame from base 1. CDR1 MNHEY and CDR2 SVGAGI were looked up in the germline V gene. Trimming at the junction amounts to 2 bases on V and 2 bases on J, and the germline ends lie 6 bases apart.

The chain is assembled from TRBV6-5 and TRBJ1-2, with the D gene not confidently named. The origin of this receptor is a middle-aged woman in good health. Some clones in this sample may be carry-over from other donors' samples. The sequenced sample was PBMCs. The DNA reads TGTGCCAGCAGTTACGGCGGAAACTATGGCTACACCTTC. This gives the protein CASSYGGNYGYTF.